This T cell receptor beta chain was documented in a study of cytotoxic CD8 clonotypes in ibrutinib-treated CLL. Whole-study context: Once treatment had gone on for a median of 12 months, range 6 to 36, response samples were drawn.

Targeted sequencing depth ranged from 1 in 200,000 to 1 in 1 million T cells. Profiling relied on immunoSEQ multiplex PCR, and the TCRdb table lists in-frame clones only, not all of them. The data hold approximately 330,000 clones, with around four fifths observed a single time. Study-level findings and limits: Clonality at baseline surpassed age-matched healthy donors and tracked circulating CD8+ T-cell counts. Under treatment, the uncommon public clonotypes either contracted or remained stable.

This CDR3 comprises 13 residues. Germline CDR1 is MNHEY and CDR2 is SMNVEV (reference sequence). The V and J ends lost 11 bases and 4 bases respectively, with 17 bases between them. A note on this clone: Its antigen remains unknown.

The J gene is TRBJ1-2, the V gene TRBV27; possibly TRBD1 for D (6 bases). This clonotype originated in a human donor with chronic lymphocytic leukemia. Sample: PBMCs, taken before ibrutinib treatment. The CDR3 reads CARDRGAVYGYTF. The DNA for the CDR3 is TGTGCCCGCGATAGGGGGGCAGTCTATGGCTACACCTTC.